The rows below give T cell receptor beta chains drawn from one sample of a study of beta chain features in type 1 diabetes. Data came from immunoSEQ multiplex PCR; TCRdb stores just in-frame clones and leaves some out. The sample has under 550,000 clones; 11% are singletons. The sample was naive CD4+ T cells from blood. The source is a woman aged 18-29 years in good health. CDR3s include the opening cysteine and the closing phenylalanine or tryptophan. D genes are given only for firm matches. Rows may omit the clone size; those that give it use once, few, many or a size class.

>TRBV23-1|few|TRBJ1-5|NA
CASSQRLPGGNQPQHF
TGCGCCAGCAGTCAAAGACTCCCAGGGGGCAATCAGCCCCAGCATTTT
>TRBV7-8|few|TRBJ2-3|NA
CASSLRPDTQYF
TGTGCCAGCAGCTTAAGGCCCGATACGCAGTATTTT
>TRBV9|few|TRBJ2-3|NA
CASSVEGGTQYF
TGTGCCAGCAGCGTAGAAGGGGGTACGCAGTATTTT
>TRBV5-6|NA|TRBJ2-2|NA
CASSTSGSRRELFF
TGTGCCAGCAGCACGTCAGGGTCGCGAAGGGAGCTGTTTTTT
>TRBV6-5|NA|TRBJ1-2|TRBD1
CASLRRGRGYGYTF
TGTGCCAGCCTGAGAAGGGGGCGAGGCTATGGCTACACCTTC
>TRBV7-3|NA|TRBJ2-3|NA
CASSPPGADTQYF
TGTGCCAGCAGCCCACCAGGGGCAGATACGCAGTATTTT
>TRBV4-3|few|TRBJ1-6|NA
CASSRDRAQGNSPLHF
TGCGCCAGCAGCCGAGACCGGGCCCAGGGTAATTCACCCCTCCACTTT
>TRBV7-3|few|TRBJ2-3|NA
CASRYRPGQVAYTQYF
TGTGCCAGCAGATACCGGCCGGGACAAGTGGCGTATACGCAGTATTTT
>TRBV7-6|few|TRBJ2-1|TRBD2
CASRREAAYNEQFF
TGTGCCAGCAGGCGGGAGGCAGCCTACAATGAGCAGTTCTTC
>TRBV7-2|few|TRBJ1-4|NA
CASSLDQGANEKLFF
TGTGCCAGCAGCTTAGACCAGGGCGCTAATGAAAAACTGTTTTTT
>TRBV5-1|NA|TRBJ2-1|TRBD1
CASSLGDSFHEQFF
TGCGCCAGCAGCTTGGGGGACAGTTTCCATGAGCAGTTCTTC
>TRBV6-5|NA|TRBJ2-1|NA
CASSARQDSYNEQFF
TGTGCCAGCAGTGCCCGACAGGATTCCTACAATGAGCAGTTCTTC
>TRBV7-2|few|TRBJ2-7|NA
CASSLAVGYDEQYF
TGTGCCAGCAGCTTAGCGGTGGGATACGACGAGCAGTACTTC
>TRBV6-1|NA|TRBJ2-1|NA
CASSRDPLRYNEQFF
TGTGCCAGCAGTCGAGACCCATTAAGGTACAATGAGCAGTTCTTC
>TRBV7-2|NA|TRBJ1-1|TRBD1
CASFRGTGIENTEAFF
TGTGCCAGTTTCCGGGGGACAGGGATTGAGAACACTGAAGCTTTCTTT
>TRBV12-5|NA|TRBJ1-3|NA
CASGLHMGFYSGNTIYF
TGTGCTAGTGGTTTGCACATGGGTTTTTACTCTGGAAACACCATATATTTT
>TRBV7-2|NA|TRBJ2-1|NA
CASSLALGGPSEQFF
TGTGCCAGCAGCTTAGCACTGGGCGGGCCTTCTGAGCAGTTCTTC
>TRBV28|few|TRBJ1-2|NA
CASRKTGSGGYTF
TGTGCCAGCAGGAAAACAGGGTCGGGTGGCTACACCTTC
>TRBV2|few|TRBJ1-5|NA
CASSGLQRNQPQHF
TGTGCCAGCAGTGGGCTACAACGCAATCAGCCCCAGCATTTT
>TRBV7-2|NA|TRBJ2-3|NA
CASTFGSPTQYF
TGTGCCAGCACCTTTGGGTCGCCCACGCAGTATTTT
>TRBV4-2|few|TRBJ1-5|NA
CASSDGDQPQHF
TGTGCCAGCAGTGACGGAGATCAGCCCCAGCATTTT
>TRBV29-1|NA|TRBJ1-1|NA
CSARGHSNTEAFF
TGCAGCGCCCGGGGACACTCGAACACTGAAGCTTTCTTT
>TRBV4-3|few|TRBJ1-2|NA
CASSQSTARDGYTF
TGCGCCAGCAGCCAATCGACGGCTCGGGATGGCTACACCTTC
>TRBV7-2|NA|TRBJ2-7|NA
CASSRDSLTYEQYF
TGTGCCAGCAGCCGTGATTCCTTGACCTACGAGCAGTACTTC
>TRBV2|NA|TRBJ2-1|TRBD2
CASKAEGLADTGQFF
TGTGCCAGCAAAGCGGAGGGACTAGCCGACACAGGGCAGTTCTTC
>TRBV4-3|NA|TRBJ2-1|NA
CASSPGAYNEQFF
TGCGCCAGCAGCCCAGGGGCTTACAATGAGCAGTTCTTC
>TRBV2|few|TRBJ2-3|NA
CASSVGSDTQYF
TGTGCCAGCAGTGTGGGAAGCGATACGCAGTATTTT
>TRBV2|NA|TRBJ2-5|TRBD1
CASSADRGRQETQYF
TGTGCCAGCAGCGCTGACAGGGGGAGGCAAGAGACCCAGTACTTC
>TRBV20-1|NA|TRBJ1-2|NA
CSARWGYGYTF
TGCAGTGCTAGATGGGGGTATGGCTACACCTTC
>TRBV9|NA|TRBJ2-3|NA
CASSPRGVADTQYF
TGTGCCAGCAGCCCGAGGGGGGTCGCAGATACGCAGTATTTT
>TRBV7-2|few|TRBJ1-1|NA
CASSFLVGRQGRAFF
TGTGCCAGCAGCTTCCTAGTTGGGAGACAAGGGAGAGCTTTCTTT
>TRBV18|NA|TRBJ2-3|TRBD2
CASSPQRGATDTQYF
TGTGCCAGCTCACCCCAGCGGGGGGCCACAGATACGCAGTATTTT
>TRBV23-1|few|TRBJ2-5|NA
CASSHSPGAAQETQYF
TGCGCCAGCAGCCATTCACCCGGCGCAGCCCAAGAGACCCAGTACTTC
>TRBV7-2|NA|TRBJ2-3|TRBD2
CASSTQTSADTQYF
TGTGCCAGCAGCACACAGACTAGCGCAGATACGCAGTATTTT
>TRBV13|few|TRBJ2-1|NA
CASSLGGRALGNEQFF
TGTGCCAGCAGCTTAGGCGGGCGGGCCTTGGGAAATGAGCAGTTCTTC
>TRBV7-2|NA|TRBJ2-5|NA
CASSLGIQETQYF
TGTGCCAGCAGCTTAGGCATACAAGAGACCCAGTACTTC
>TRBV5-1|NA|TRBJ1-6|NA
CASSVGFGTSGSSPLHF
TGCGCCAGCAGCGTAGGTTTTGGGACCTCAGGGAGTTCACCCCTCCACTTT
>TRBV30|few|TRBJ2-1|NA
CAWSVLGSYNEQFF
TGTGCCTGGAGTGTACTGGGCTCCTACAATGAGCAGTTCTTC
>TRBV7-9|NA|TRBJ2-3|TRBD1
CASSLRPTGTYTQYF
TGTGCCAGCAGCTTACGTCCGACAGGGACCTATACGCAGTATTTT